These 2 T cell receptor beta chains originate from one sample sequenced in a study of blood T cell repertoires in COVID-19. This table comes from immunoSEQ multiplex PCR, and its TCRdb copy is limited to in-frame clones, with some not included. The table shows approximately 38,000 clones, with 85% to 90% occurring only once. Source material: peripheral blood. All receptors come from a man under 40 with active or convalescent COVID-19.

The chain couples TRBV6-1 to TRBJ1-2; the D is unclear. CDR3 length: 12 residues. Germline V gene sequence: CDR1 MNHNS, CDR2 SASEGT. V shed 5 bases and J shed 8 bases, with 12 bases lying between them. The CDR3 protein is CASSSTAVGYTF. In nucleotides, the CDR3 is TGTGCCAGCAGTTCCACAGCCGTCGGCTACACCTTC.

The chain joins TRBV19 to TRBJ1-1; possibly TRBD1 for D (6 bases). Germline CDR1 reads LNHDA; CDR2 reads SQIVND (reference sequence). V was trimmed by 10 bases and J by 0 bases, leaving 12 bases between them. CDR3 length: 13 residues. The CDR3 DNA follows: TGTGCCACCGGGGACACCCTGAACACTGAAGCTTTCTTT. This codes for CATGDTLNTEAFF.